The rows below give T cell receptor beta chains drawn from one sample of a study of blood T cell repertoires in COVID-19. Sequencing was performed with immunoSEQ multiplex PCR; in TCRdb, only in-frame clones are kept and a portion is missing. The sample contains about 330,000 clones, roughly 90% of which appear only once. The specimen sequenced was peripheral blood. These receptors all stem from a man aged 30 to 39 with COVID-19, enrolled during active disease. CDR3s include the opening cysteine and the closing phenylalanine or tryptophan. The D gene is left open where the match is weak. Clone size appears in some rows only: once, few, many, or a class for an expanded clone.

d_call	v_call	j_call	clone_size	cdr3_nt	cdr3_aa
NA	TRBV4-1	TRBJ1-3	NA	TGCGCCAGCAGCCAAGCCCTAGGACAGCGCTCTGGAAACACCATATATTTT	CASSQALGQRSGNTIYF
TRBD1	TRBV27	TRBJ2-7	NA	TGTGCCAGCAGTGAATCGACAGGGGGCGGGTACGAGCAGTACTTC	CASSESTGGGYEQYF
TRBD2	TRBV5-1	TRBJ2-4	NA	TGCGCCAGCAGCTATGGACTAGCGGGAGGGGGTCAGGACATTCAGTACTTC	CASSYGLAGGGQDIQYF
NA	TRBV11-1	TRBJ1-2	NA	TGTGCCAGCAGTTCACAGGGCTATGGCTACACCTTC	CASSSQGYGYTF
TRBD1	TRBV28	TRBJ2-5	NA	TGTGCCAGCAGTTTCTACGGACAGGCCTGGGAGACCCAGTACTTC	CASSFYGQAWETQYF
NA	TRBV5-6	TRBJ2-1	NA	TGTGCCAGCAGCTTGGGGCAGGTTTCCTACAATGAGCAGTTCTTC	CASSLGQVSYNEQFF
TRBD1	TRBV4-2	TRBJ2-5	NA	TGTGCCAGCAGCCCGATGCCCGGACAGGGGGCACAAGAGACCCAGTACTTC	CASSPMPGQGAQETQYF
NA	TRBV7-2	TRBJ2-7	NA	TGTGCCAGCAGCTTAGCGCAGACAGTCTACTACGAGCAGTACTTC	CASSLAQTVYYEQYF
TRBD1	TRBV6-6	TRBJ2-7	NA	TGTGCCAGCAGTTCATGGGACAGGGCCTACGAGCAGTACTTC	CASSSWDRAYEQYF
NA	TRBV7-8	TRBJ2-2	once	TGTGCCAGCAGTCCCAGAGGGGAGCTGTTTTTT	CASSPRGELFF
NA	TRBV7-3	TRBJ2-5	NA	TGTGCCAGCAGTCGGGACATACAAGAGACCCAGTACTTC	CASSRDIQETQYF
TRBD1	TRBV4-2	TRBJ1-6	NA	TGTGCCAGCAGCCCCGGGACAGCGAGCTCCTATAATTCACCCCTCCACTTT	CASSPGTASSYNSPLHF
NA	TRBV7-9	TRBJ2-2	NA	TGTGCCAGCAGCTTAGCCAGGTCCTCAAGGAACACCGGGGAGCTGTTTTTT	CASSLARSSRNTGELFF
NA	TRBV6-4	TRBJ2-2	few	TGTGCCAGCAGTGACTCAGAGGGGGCCGGGGAGCTGTTTTTT	CASSDSEGAGELFF
TRBD1	TRBV7-9	TRBJ1-4	NA	TGTGCCAGCTACTCTTCCGGGACAGGGAATGAAAAACTGTTTTTT	CASYSSGTGNEKLFF
NA	TRBV11-1	TRBJ1-4	NA	TGTGCCAGCAGCTCGACAGCCCTTAATGAAAAACTGTTTTTT	CASSSTALNEKLFF
NA	TRBV3-1/TRBV3-2	TRBJ1-2	NA	TGTGCCAGCAGCCAATTCGAGAAAGGAAAGGGCGGGTATGGCTACACCTTC	CASSQFEKGKGGYGYTF
TRBD2	TRBV7-2	TRBJ2-7	NA	TGTGCCAGCAGCACGGGACTAGCGGGAGTCTACGAGCAGTACTTC	CASSTGLAGVYEQYF
NA	TRBV21-1	TRBJ2-7	NA	TGTGCCAGCAGCGGTTTAGCGCCGCTTTCCTACGAGCAGTACTTC	CASSGLAPLSYEQYF
TRBD2	TRBV19	TRBJ2-5	NA	TGTGCCAGTAGTATTCAGAGGGAGGGCCACGAGACCCAGTACTTC	CASSIQREGHETQYF
TRBD1	TRBV5-1	TRBJ2-7	NA	TGCGCCAGCAGCTTAACCCAGGGGGACGAGCAGTACTTC	CASSLTQGDEQYF
TRBD1	TRBV5-1	TRBJ1-2	NA	TGCGCCAGCAGCATGGACAGGGATGCTAACTATGGCTACACCTTC	CASSMDRDANYGYTF
NA	TRBV27	TRBJ2-1	NA	TGTGCCAGCAGCCAAAGATTTACACGAACAACCTCCTACAATGAGCAGTTCTTC	CASSQRFTRTTSYNEQFF
NA	TRBV30	TRBJ2-5	NA	TGTGCCTGGAGTCGCGGGGAGTCGAGCTGGACCCAGTACTTC	CAWSRGESSWTQYF
TRBD2	TRBV19	TRBJ2-1	NA	TGTGCCAGTAGTACCCATGGCGGGGGGGCCCCCTACAATGAGCAGTTCTTC	CASSTHGGGAPYNEQFF
TRBD2	TRBV11-3	TRBJ2-1	NA	TGTGCCAGCAGCTACGCCTTTAGCGGGCTCTACAATGAGCAGTTCTTC	CASSYAFSGLYNEQFF
TRBD1	TRBV3-1/TRBV3-2	TRBJ2-7	few	TGTGCCAGCAGCCGCACCCCGGGACAGGGGAGCTACGAGCAGTACTTC	CASSRTPGQGSYEQYF
TRBD1	TRBV7-9	TRBJ2-7	NA	TGTGCCAGCAGCTTAGAAGACAGGGCCTACGAGCAGTACTTC	CASSLEDRAYEQYF
TRBD2	TRBV28	TRBJ2-5	NA	TGTGCCAGCAGTTTGGGGCTAGCGGGACCGGGAGAGACCCAGTACTTC	CASSLGLAGPGETQYF
NA	TRBV15	TRBJ2-6	once	TGTGCCACCAGCTTCCTAGGTGCCTCTGGGGCCAACGTCCTGACTTTC	CATSFLGASGANVLTF
TRBD1	TRBV18	TRBJ2-7	NA	TGTGCCAGCTCTCGGACAGGGAACTACGAGCAGTACTTC	CASSRTGNYEQYF
TRBD1	TRBV4-1	TRBJ1-6	NA	TGCGCCAGCAGCCCGGGACAGAATAATTCACCCCTCCACTTT	CASSPGQNNSPLHF
TRBD1	TRBV7-9	TRBJ2-1	few	TGTGCCAGCAGCCCGTCCCGGGACAGTTACAATGAGCAGTTCTTC	CASSPSRDSYNEQFF
TRBD2	TRBV5-6	TRBJ2-3	NA	TGTGCCAGCAGCCCGGGACTAGCGGGGGGGAGTACAGATACGCAGTATTTT	CASSPGLAGGSTDTQYF
NA	TRBV6-1	TRBJ2-5	once	TGTGCCAGCAGTGAATCTCGTCTCCAAGAGACCCAGTACTTC	CASSESRLQETQYF
TRBD1	TRBV9	TRBJ1-5	few	TGTGCCAGCAGCGTAGATCCGGACAGGGGAGGTGGGTCGAATCAGCCCCAGCATTTT	CASSVDPDRGGGSNQPQHF
TRBD1	TRBV7-3	TRBJ2-1	NA	TGTGCCAGCAGCTTGACAGGGGTGTACTCCAATGAGCAGTTCTTC	CASSLTGVYSNEQFF
TRBD1	TRBV11-2	TRBJ2-1	NA	TGTGCCAGCAGCCAGGGACAGGGGAATGAGCAGTTCTTC	CASSQGQGNEQFF
TRBD1	TRBV4-1	TRBJ1-1	NA	TGCGCCAGCAGCCAAGATTTAATGTGGCAGGGGGCATTAGGGAACACTGAAGCTTTCTTT	CASSQDLMWQGALGNTEAFF
TRBD1	TRBV7-2	TRBJ1-5	once	TGTGCCAGCAGCTTAGGGTTGGACAGGGTCAATCAGCCCCAGCATTTT	CASSLGLDRVNQPQHF
NA	TRBV4-1	TRBJ2-7	once	TGCGCCAGCAGCCCCCCGGGCGGGACCTCCTACGAGCAGTACTTC	CASSPPGGTSYEQYF
TRBD1	TRBV18	TRBJ1-1	once	TGTGCCAGCTCACCACAAGTTTTGACAGGGCCCTCGAACACTGAAGCTTTCTTT	CASSPQVLTGPSNTEAFF
NA	TRBV5-5	TRBJ2-7	once	TGTGCCAGCAGCTTGGGATTTACTAGCTACGAGCAGTACTTC	CASSLGFTSYEQYF
NA	TRBV5-1	TRBJ1-1	NA	TGCGCCAGCAGTGAGGCCCCTAACACTGAAGCTTTCTTT	CASSEAPNTEAFF
NA	TRBV27	TRBJ1-5	NA	TGTGCCAGCAGGCCGGGTTTTAGCAATCAGCCCCAGCATTTT	CASRPGFSNQPQHF
NA	TRBV9	TRBJ1-5	once	TGTGCCAGCAGCGTAGCCGGCAGGGGCAATCAGCCCCAGCATTTT	CASSVAGRGNQPQHF
NA	TRBV7-2	TRBJ2-7	NA	TGTGCCAGCAGCGCCCAGAATACCTACGAGCAGTACTTC	CASSAQNTYEQYF
NA	TRBV30	TRBJ2-7	NA	TGTGCCTGGAGTGTGAGTTACGAGCAGTACTTC	CAWSVSYEQYF
TRBD2	TRBV7-9	TRBJ2-7	NA	TGTGCCTCAAGATTAGCGGGAGGCTCCTACGAGCAGTACTTC	CASRLAGGSYEQYF
NA	TRBV9	TRBJ1-1	NA	TGTGCCAGCAGCGTAGCAGGGCAGGGGTACACTGAAGCTTTCTTT	CASSVAGQGYTEAFF
NA	TRBV7-9	TRBJ1-4	NA	TGTGCCAGCAGCTCACCAGGTTCAACTAATGAAAAACTGTTTTTT	CASSSPGSTNEKLFF
NA	TRBV28	TRBJ2-2	once	TGTGCCAGCAGTCTCGACTTGGGCGGGGAGCTGTTTTTT	CASSLDLGGELFF
NA	TRBV29-1	TRBJ2-7	NA	TGCAGCGTTGTGGGGTCGGACACCTACGAGCAGTACTTC	CSVVGSDTYEQYF